This TCR beta chain was identified during a study of blood T cells in healthy people across ages. Overall study results and limits: Long-lived donors had more naive CD4+ cells and higher diversity than aged donors.

Through a sample-barcoded 5' primer and a J-beta primer mix, a second PCR was run for roughly 6 to 12 cycles. TCRdb recomputed calls from the 5' RACE reads with MiXCR, one row per CDR3 protein. The data show hundreds of thousands of distinct CDR3 sequences, roughly 50% seen once. Germline CDR1 MNHEY, CDR2 SVGAGI. With V trimmed by 6 bases and J by 1 base, 9 bases remained unmatched. There are 16 residues in the CDR3. A word on this clonotype: Antigen unknown.

The J gene is TRBJ2-1, the V gene TRBV6-5, with 7 bases that match TRBD2. This TCR came from a man between 60 and 75 years old in good health. The material sequenced was blood. The CDR3 DNA sequence: TGTGCCAGCAGCCCCGGGTCGGGGGGTTCCTACAATGAGCAGTTCTTC. It encodes CASSPGSGGSYNEQFF.